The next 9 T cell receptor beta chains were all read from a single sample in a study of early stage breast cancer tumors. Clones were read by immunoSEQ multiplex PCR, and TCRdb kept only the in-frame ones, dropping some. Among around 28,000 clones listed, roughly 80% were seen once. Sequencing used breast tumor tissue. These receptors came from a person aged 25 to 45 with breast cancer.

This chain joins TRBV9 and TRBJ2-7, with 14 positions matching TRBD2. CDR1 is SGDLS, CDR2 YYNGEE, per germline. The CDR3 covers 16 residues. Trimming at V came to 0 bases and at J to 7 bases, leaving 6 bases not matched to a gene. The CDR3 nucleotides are TGTGCCAGCAGCGTAGCTACGGGACTAGCGGGAGATGAGCAGTACTTC. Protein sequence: CASSVATGLAGDEQYF.

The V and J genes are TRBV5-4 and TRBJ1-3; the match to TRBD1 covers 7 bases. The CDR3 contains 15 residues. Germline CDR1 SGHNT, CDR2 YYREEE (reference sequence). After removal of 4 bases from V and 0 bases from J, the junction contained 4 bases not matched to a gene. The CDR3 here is CASSPGGTSGNTIYF. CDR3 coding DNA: TGTGCCAGCAGCCCAGGGGGTACCTCTGGAAACACCATATATTTT.

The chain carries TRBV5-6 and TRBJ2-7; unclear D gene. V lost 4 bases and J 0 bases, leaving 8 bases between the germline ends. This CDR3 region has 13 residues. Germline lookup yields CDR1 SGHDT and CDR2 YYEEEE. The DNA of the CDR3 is TGTGCCAGCAGCCCCGAGTCCTCCTACGAGCAGTACTTC. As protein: CASSPESSYEQYF. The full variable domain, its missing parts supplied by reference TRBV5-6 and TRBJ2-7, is DAGVTQSPTHLIKTRGQQVTLRCSPKSGHDTVSWYQQALGQGPQFIFQYYEEEERQRGNFPDRFSGHQFPNYSSELNVNALLLGDSALYLCASSPESSYEQYFGPGTRLTVT.

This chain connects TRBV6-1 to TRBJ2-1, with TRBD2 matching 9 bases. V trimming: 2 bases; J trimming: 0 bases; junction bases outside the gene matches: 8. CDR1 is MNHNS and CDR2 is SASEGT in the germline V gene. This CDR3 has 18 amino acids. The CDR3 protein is CASSEWGSGSFSYNEQFF. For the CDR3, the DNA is TGTGCCAGCAGTGAATGGGGTAGCGGGAGCTTCTCCTACAATGAGCAGTTCTTC.

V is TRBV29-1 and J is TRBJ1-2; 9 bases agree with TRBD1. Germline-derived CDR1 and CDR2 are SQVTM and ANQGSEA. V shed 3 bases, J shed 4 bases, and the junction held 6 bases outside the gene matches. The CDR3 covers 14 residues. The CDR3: CSVERGTGIYGYTF. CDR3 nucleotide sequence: TGCAGCGTTGAGAGAGGGACAGGGATCTATGGCTACACCTTC.

The CDR3 reads CASSLTRGMNTEAFF. CDR3 nucleotides: TGTGCCAGCAGCCTGACGCGGGGCATGAACACTGAAGCTTTCTTT. This chain joins TRBV6-1 and TRBJ1-1, with a possible D match to TRBD1 (5 bases). V was clipped by 6 bases and J by 0 bases, with 14 bases between them. The CDR3 runs to 15 residues. Germline V gene lookup returns CDR1 MNHNS and CDR2 SASEGT.

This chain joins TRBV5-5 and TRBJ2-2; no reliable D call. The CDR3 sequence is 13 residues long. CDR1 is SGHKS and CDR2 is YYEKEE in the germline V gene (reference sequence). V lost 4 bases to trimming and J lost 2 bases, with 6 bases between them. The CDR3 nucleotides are TGTGCCAGCAGCCCGGTAAACACCGGGGAGCTGTTTTTT. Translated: CASSPVNTGELFF.

CDR3 nucleotides: TGCGCCAGCAGCTTGGGGAACAGGGAATACGAGCAGTACTTC. Amino acids: CASSLGNREYEQYF. The chain joins TRBV5-1 to TRBJ2-7, with D perhaps TRBD1 (6 bases). V lost 0 bases and J 4 bases, leaving 11 bases between the germline ends. The germline CDR1 and CDR2 sequences are SGHRS and YFSETQ. This CDR3 contains 14 residues.

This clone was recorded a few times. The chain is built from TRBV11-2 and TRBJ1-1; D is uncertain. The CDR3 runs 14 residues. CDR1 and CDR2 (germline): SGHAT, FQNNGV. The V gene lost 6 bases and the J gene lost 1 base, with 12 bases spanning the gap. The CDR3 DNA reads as TGTGCCAGCAGTTTATTCTTGAGGAACACTGAAGCTTTCTTT. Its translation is CASSLFLRNTEAFF.